The clone carrying this T cell receptor (beta chain) was seen a handful of times. The antigen remains unidentified. V shed 0 bases and J 5 bases; nucleotides not matched to a gene: 4. Per the germline V gene, CDR1 is MGHRA and CDR2 is YSYEKL. The CDR3 contains 16 residues. This sample was taken from a study of T-cell memory formation after mild COVID-19. Across the whole study: Largely, the TCR clusters proved donor specific.

Study-wide results and caveats: The appearance of some responding clones in pre-infection memory suggested that cross-reactive memory joined.

MiXCR, run by TCRdb on the 5' RACE reads, gives a single entry per CDR3 protein. The sample includes just over 300,000 distinct CDR3 sequences, roughly a fifth of them seen just once. Material: PBMCs or a T cell subset sorted from them (not recorded which). The chain links TRBV4-1 to TRBJ1-4; 9 bases align to TRBD1. This clonotype was obtained from a man aged 18 to 30 who had mild COVID-19 (a few samples of this study predate the infection). Cell type and time point are not known. This CDR3 reads CASSQDRGTGNEKLFF. As DNA, the CDR3 is TGCGCCAGCAGCCAAGATCGCGGGACAGGGAATGAAAAACTGTTTTTT.